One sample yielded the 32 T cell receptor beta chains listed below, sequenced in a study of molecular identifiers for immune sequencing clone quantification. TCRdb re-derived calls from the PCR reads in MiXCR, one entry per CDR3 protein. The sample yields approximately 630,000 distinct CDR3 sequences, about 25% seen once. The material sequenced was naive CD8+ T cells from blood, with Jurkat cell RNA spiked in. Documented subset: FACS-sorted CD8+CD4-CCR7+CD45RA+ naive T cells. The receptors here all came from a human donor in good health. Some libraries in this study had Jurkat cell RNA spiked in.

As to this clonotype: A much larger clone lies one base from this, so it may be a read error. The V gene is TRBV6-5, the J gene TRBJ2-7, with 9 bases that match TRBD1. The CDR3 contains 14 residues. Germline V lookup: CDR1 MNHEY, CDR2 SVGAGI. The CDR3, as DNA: TGTGCCAGAAGTTACGGACAGGGGTTGGACGAGCAGTACTTC. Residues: CARSYGQGLDEQYF.

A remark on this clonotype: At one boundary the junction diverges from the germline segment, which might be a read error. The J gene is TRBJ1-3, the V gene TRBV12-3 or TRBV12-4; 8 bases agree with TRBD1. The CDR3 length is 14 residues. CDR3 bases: TGTGTCAGCAGCCCTCCGACAGGGGAGGACACCATATATTTT. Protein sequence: CVSSPPTGEDTIYF.

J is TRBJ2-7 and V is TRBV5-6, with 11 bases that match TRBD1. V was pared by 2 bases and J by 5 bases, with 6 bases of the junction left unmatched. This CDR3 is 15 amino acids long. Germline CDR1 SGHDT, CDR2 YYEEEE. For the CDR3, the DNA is TGTGCCAGCAGCTTCCGGACAGGGGGCTGGAACGAGCAGTACTTC. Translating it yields CASSFRTGGWNEQYF.

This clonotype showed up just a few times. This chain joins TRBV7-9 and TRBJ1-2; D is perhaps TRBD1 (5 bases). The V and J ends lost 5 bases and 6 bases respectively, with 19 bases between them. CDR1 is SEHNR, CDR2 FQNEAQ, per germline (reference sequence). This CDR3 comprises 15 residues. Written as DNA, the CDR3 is TGTGCCAGCAGCACCGTGGTGGAAGGGGCTAATGGCTACACCTTC. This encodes CASSTVVEGANGYTF.

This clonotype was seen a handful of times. The CDR3 DNA is TGTGCCAGCAGCCTTGACGGGCGTAGGAGCTCCTACAATGAGCAGTTCTTC. Amino acid sequence: CASSLDGRRSSYNEQFF. V usage is TRBV28 and J usage is TRBJ2-1; D is undetermined. Germline V gene sequence: CDR1 MDHEN, CDR2 SYDVKM. The V gene lost 6 bases and the J gene lost 0 bases, with 18 bases spanning the gap. The CDR3 consists of 17 residues. Drawing the rest from reference TRBV28 and TRBJ2-1, the complete variable domain is DVKVTQSSRYLVKRTGEKVFLECVQDMDHENMFWYRQDPGLGLRLIYFSYDVKMKEKGDIPEGYSVSREKKERFSLILESASTNQTSMYLCASSLDGRRSSYNEQFFGPGTRLTVL.

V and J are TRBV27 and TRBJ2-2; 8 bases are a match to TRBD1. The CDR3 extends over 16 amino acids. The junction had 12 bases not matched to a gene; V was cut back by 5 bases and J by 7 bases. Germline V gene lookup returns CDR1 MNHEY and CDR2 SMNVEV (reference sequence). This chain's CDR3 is CASSPLDRDRSGELFF. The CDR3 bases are TGTGCCAGCAGTCCACTGGACAGGGACCGCAGCGGGGAGCTGTTTTTT.

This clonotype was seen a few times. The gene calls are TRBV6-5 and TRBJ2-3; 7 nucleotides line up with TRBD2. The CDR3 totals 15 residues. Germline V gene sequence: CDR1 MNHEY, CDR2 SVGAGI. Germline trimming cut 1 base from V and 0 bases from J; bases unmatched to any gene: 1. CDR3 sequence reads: CASSYYGGSTDTQYF. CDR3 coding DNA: TGTGCCAGCAGTTACTACGGGGGGAGCACAGATACGCAGTATTTT.

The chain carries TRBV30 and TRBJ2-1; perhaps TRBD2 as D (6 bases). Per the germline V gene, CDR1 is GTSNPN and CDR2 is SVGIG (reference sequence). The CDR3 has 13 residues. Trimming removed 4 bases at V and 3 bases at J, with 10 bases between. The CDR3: CAWTLTSYNEQFF. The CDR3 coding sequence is TGTGCCTGGACACTGACTAGCTACAATGAGCAGTTCTTC.

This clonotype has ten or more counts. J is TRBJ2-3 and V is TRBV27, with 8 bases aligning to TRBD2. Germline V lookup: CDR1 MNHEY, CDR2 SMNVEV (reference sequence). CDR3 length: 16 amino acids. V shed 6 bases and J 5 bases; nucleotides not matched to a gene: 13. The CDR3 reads CASSQLAAINGDTQYF. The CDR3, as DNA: TGTGCCAGCAGCCAACTAGCGGCCATCAACGGAGATACGCAGTATTTT.

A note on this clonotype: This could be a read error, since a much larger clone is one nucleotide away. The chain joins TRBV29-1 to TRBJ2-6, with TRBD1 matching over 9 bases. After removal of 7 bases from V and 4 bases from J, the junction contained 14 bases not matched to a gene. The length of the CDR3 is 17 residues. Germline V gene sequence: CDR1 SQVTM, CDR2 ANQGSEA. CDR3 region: CSAQRRTGDGGANVLTF. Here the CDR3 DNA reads TGCAGCGCCCAGAGGAGGACAGGGGACGGCGGGGCCAACGTCCTGACTTTC.

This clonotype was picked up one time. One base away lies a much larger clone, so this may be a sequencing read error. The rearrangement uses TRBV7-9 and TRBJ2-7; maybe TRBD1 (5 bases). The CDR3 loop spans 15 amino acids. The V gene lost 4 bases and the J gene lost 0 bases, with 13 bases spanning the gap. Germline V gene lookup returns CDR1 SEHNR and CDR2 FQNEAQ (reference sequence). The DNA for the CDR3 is TGTGCCAGCAGCTCGAAGACAGCTATCTCCTACGAGCAGTACTTC. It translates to CASSSKTAISYEQYF.

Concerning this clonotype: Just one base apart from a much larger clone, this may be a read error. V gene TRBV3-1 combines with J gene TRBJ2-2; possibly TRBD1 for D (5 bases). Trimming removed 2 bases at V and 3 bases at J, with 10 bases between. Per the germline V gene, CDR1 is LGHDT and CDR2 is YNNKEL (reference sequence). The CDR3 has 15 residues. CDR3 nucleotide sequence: TGTGCCAGCAGCCAACCGACAGTGGACACCGGGGAGCTGTTTTTT. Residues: CASSQPTVDTGELFF.

Here the CDR3 DNA reads TGTGCCAGCAGCTTAGTACCCGGGACTAGCGGGAGGGCCGACTACAATGAGCAGTTCTTC. Translated: CASSLVPGTSGRADYNEQFF. The chain couples TRBV11-2 to TRBJ2-1, with 16 nucleotides matching TRBD2. Germline assignment: CDR1 SGHAT and CDR2 FQNNGV. CDR3 size: 20 residues. Unmatched junction bases numbered 9, after V lost 1 base and J lost 3 bases.

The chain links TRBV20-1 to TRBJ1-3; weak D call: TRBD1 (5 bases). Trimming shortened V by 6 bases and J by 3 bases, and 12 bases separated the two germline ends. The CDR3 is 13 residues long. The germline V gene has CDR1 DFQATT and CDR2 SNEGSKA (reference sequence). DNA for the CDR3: TGCAGTGCCTGGACACTCGATGGAAACACCATATATTTT. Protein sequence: CSAWTLDGNTIYF.

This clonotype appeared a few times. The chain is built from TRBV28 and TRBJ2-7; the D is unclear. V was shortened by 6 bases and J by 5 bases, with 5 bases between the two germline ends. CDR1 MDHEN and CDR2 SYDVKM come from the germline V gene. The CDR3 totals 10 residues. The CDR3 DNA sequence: TGTGCCAGCAGCCGCCACGAGCAGTACTTC. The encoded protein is CASSRHEQYF.

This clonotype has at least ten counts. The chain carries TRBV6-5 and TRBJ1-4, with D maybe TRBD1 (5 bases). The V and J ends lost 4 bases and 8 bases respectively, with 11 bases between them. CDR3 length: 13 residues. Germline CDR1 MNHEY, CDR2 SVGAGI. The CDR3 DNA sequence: TGTGCCAGCAGTTTTGCCGGGGGGGAAAAACTGTTTTTT. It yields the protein CASSFAGGEKLFF.

The CDR3 region is CASSSRGGRIYF. In DNA form, the CDR3 reads TGTGCCAGCAGTTCCAGGGGGGGCAGAATATATTTT. The chain has TRBV12-3 or TRBV12-4 and TRBJ1-3; 7 bases match TRBD1. V was clipped by 4 bases and J by 13 bases; unmatched bases: 7. This CDR3 has 12 amino acids.

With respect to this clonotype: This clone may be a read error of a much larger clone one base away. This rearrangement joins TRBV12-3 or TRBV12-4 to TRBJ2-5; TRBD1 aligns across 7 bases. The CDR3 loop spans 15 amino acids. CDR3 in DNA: TGTGCCAACAGTCCCTACAGGGGACGTACGGAGACCCAGTACTTC. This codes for CANSPYRGRTETQYF.

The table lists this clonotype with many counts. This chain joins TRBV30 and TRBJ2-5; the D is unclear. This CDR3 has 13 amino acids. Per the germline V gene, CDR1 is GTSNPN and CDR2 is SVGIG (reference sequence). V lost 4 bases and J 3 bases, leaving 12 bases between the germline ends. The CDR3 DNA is TGTGCCTGGACACGGCAGGTAGAAGAGACCCAGTACTTC. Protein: CAWTRQVEETQYF.

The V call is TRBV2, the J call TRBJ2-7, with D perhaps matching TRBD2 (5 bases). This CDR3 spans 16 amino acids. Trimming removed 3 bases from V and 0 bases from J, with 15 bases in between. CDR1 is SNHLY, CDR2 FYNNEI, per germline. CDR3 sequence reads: CASSDPRVSFSYEQYF. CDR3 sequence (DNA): TGTGCCAGCAGTGACCCGCGGGTCAGCTTCTCCTACGAGCAGTACTTC.

The CDR3 DNA reads TGTGCCAGCAGCCCATCCTTTTCGAGGGGGGATGAGCAGTTCTTC. Its translation is CASSPSFSRGDEQFF. The chain carries TRBV7-7 and TRBJ2-1; D may match TRBD1 or TRBD2 (6 bases each). The germline CDR1 and CDR2 sequences are SSHAT and FNYEAQ (reference sequence). Trimming left V 5 bases short and J 8 bases short, with 19 bases between. The CDR3 has 15 amino acids.

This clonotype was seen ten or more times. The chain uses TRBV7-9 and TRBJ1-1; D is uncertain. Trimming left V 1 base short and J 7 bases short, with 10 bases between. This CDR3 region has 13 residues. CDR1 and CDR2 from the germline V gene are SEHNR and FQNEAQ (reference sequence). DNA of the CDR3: TGTGCCAGCAGCTTAGGAGGCGGCCTTGAAGCTTTCTTT. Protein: CASSLGGGLEAFF.

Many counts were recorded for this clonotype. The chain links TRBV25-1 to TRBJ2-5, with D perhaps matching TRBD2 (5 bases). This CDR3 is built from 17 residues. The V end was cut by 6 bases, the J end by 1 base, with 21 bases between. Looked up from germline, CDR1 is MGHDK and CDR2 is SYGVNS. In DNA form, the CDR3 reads TGTGCCAGCAGCCCTTCTAGCACTCACGACGTCCAAGAGACCCAGTACTTC. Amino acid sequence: CASSPSSTHDVQETQYF.

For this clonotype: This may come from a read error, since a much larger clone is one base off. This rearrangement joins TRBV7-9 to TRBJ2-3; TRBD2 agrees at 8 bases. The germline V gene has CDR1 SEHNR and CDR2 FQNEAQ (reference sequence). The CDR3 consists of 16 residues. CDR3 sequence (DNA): TGTGCCAGCAGCACCCAAACTAGCGGCTACACAGATGCGCAGTATTTT. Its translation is CASSTQTSGYTDAQYF.

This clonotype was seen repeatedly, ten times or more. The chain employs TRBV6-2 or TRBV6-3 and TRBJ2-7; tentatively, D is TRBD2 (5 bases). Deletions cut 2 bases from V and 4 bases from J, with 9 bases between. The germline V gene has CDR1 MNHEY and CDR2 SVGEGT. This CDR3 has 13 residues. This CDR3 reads CASSYTSGYEQYF. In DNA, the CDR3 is TGTGCCAGCAGTTACACCTCGGGATACGAGCAGTACTTC.

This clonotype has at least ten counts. The CDR3 region is CSVVWGREGTDTQYF. The CDR3 region has the DNA TGCAGCGTTGTTTGGGGGAGGGAGGGCACAGATACGCAGTATTTT. V is TRBV29-1 and J is TRBJ2-3; 7 nucleotides line up with TRBD2. Trimming took 4 bases from V and 1 from J; bases not matched to a gene: 8. The CDR3 totals 15 residues. In germline, CDR1 is SQVTM, CDR2 ANQGSEA.

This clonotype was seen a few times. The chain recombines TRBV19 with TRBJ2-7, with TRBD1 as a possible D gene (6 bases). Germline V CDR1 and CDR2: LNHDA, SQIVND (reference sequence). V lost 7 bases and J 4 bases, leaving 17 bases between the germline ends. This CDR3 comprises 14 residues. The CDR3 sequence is CASTPGHGLYEQYF. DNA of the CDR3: TGTGCCAGTACACCGGGACATGGACTGTACGAGCAGTACTTC.

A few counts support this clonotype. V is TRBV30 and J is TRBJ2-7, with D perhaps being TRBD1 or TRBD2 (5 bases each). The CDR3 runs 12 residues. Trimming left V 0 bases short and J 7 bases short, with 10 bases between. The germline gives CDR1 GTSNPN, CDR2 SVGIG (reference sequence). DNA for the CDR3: TGTGCCTGGAGTGTACGTGGGGGAGAGCAGTACTTC. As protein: CAWSVRGGEQYF. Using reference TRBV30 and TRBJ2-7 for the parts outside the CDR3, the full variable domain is SQTIHQWPATLVQPVGSPLSLECTVEGTSNPNLYWYRQAAGRGLQLLFYSVGIGQISSEVPQNLSASRPQDRQFILSSKKLLLSDSGFYLCAWSVRGGEQYFGPGTRLTVT.

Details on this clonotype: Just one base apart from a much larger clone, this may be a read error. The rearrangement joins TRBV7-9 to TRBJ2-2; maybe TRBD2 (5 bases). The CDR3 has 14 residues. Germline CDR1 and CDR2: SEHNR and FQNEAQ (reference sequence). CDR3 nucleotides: TGTGCCAGCAGCTTAGGGCAGGAGCCCGGGGAGCTGTTATTT. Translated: CASSLGQEPGELLF.

CDR3 in amino acids: CASSTGGNTQYF. The DNA of the CDR3 is TGTGCCAGCAGTACGGGGGGGAATACGCAGTATTTT. The chain links TRBV27 to TRBJ2-3; 8 positions match TRBD2. Germline loops: CDR1 MNHEY, CDR2 SMNVEV (reference sequence). The trim removed 5 bases at V and 7 bases at J, leaving 2 bases unmatched. The length of the CDR3 is 12 residues.

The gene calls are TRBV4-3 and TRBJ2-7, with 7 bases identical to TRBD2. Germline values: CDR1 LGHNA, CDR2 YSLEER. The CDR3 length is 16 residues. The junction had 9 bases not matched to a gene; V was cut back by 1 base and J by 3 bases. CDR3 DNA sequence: TGCGCCAGCAGCCAAGTCGGGTTGTCTAGCGGCTACGAGCAGTACTTC. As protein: CASSQVGLSSGYEQYF.

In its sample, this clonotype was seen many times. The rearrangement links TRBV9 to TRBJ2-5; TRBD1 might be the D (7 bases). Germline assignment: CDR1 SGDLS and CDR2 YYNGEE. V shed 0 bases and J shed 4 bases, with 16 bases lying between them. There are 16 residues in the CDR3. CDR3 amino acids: CASSVAGTAGLETQYF. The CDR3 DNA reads TGTGCCAGCAGCGTAGCAGGGACAGCGGGCCTAGAGACCCAGTACTTC.